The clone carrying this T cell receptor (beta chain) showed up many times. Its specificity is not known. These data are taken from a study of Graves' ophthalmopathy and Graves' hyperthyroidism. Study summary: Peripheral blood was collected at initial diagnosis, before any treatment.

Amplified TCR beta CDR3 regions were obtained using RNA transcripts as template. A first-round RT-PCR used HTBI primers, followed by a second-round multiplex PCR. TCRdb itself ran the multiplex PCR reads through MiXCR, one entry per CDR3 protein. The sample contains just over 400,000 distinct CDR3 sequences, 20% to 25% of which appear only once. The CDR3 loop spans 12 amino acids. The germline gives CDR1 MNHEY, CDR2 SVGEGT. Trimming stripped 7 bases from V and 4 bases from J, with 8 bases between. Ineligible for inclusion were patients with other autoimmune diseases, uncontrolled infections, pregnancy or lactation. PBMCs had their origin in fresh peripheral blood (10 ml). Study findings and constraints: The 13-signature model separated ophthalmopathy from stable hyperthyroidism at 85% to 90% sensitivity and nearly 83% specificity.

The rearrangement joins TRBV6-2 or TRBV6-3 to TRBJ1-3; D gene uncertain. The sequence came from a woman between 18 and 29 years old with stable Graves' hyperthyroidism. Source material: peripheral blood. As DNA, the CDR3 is TGTGCCAGCACAGAGCTCGGAAACACCATATATTTT. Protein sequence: CASTELGNTIYF.